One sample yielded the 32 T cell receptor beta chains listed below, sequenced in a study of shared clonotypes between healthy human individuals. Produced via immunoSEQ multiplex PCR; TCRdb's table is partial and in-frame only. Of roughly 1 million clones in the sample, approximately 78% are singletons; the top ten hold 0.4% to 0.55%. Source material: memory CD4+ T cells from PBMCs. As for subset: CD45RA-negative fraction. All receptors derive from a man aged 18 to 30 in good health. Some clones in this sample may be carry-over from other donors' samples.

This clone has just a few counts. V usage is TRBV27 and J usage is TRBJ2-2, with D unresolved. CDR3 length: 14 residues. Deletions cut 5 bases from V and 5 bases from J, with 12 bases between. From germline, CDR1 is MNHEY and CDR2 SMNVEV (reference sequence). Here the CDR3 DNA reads TGTGCCAGCAGTCCCTCCCAAAAAACCGGGGAGCTGTTTTTT. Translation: CASSPSQKTGELFF.

The CDR3 coding sequence is TGTGCTAGTGGTACGGGACTAGCGGGAAATGCCGGGGAGCTGTTTTTT. Its translation is CASGTGLAGNAGELFF. The chain combines TRBV12-5 with TRBJ2-2; 13 nucleotides align to TRBD2. Germline CDR1 and CDR2: LGHNT and FRNRAP. After removal of 5 bases from V and 6 bases from J, the junction contained 6 bases not matched to a gene. The CDR3 extends over 16 amino acids.

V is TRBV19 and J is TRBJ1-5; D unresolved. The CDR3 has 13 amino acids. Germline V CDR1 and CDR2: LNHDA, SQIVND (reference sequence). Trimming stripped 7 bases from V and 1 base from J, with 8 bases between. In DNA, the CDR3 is TGTGCCAGTATGCCAGGCAGCAATCAGCCCCAGCATTTT. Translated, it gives CASMPGSNQPQHF.

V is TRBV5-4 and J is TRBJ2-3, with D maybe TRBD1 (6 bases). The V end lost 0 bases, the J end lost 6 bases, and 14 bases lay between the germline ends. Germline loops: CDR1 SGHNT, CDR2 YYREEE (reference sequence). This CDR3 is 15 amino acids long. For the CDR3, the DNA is TGTGCCAGCAGCTTGGGACTACAGGGCATGGATACGCAGTATTTT. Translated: CASSLGLQGMDTQYF.

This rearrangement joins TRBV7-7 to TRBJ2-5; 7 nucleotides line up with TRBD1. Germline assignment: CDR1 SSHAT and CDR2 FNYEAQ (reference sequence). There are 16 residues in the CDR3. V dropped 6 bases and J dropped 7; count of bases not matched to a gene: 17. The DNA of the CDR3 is TGTGCCAGCAGTCCGGGACAGAATTTCGGGGTGGTGACCCAGTACTTC. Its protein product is CASSPGQNFGVVTQYF.

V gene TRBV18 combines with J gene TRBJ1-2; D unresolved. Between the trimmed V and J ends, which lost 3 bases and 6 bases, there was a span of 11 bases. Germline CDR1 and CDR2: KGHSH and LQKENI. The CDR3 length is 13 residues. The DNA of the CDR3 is TGTGCCAGCTCACCGTCCACGAGAGATGGCTACACCTTC. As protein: CASSPSTRDGYTF.

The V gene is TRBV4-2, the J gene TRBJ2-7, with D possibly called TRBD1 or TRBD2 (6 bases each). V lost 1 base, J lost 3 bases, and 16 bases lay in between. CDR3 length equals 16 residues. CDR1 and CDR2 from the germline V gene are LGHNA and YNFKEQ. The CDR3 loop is CASSQGRGMSGYEQYF. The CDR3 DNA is TGTGCCAGCAGCCAAGGGAGGGGGATGAGCGGCTACGAGCAGTACTTC.

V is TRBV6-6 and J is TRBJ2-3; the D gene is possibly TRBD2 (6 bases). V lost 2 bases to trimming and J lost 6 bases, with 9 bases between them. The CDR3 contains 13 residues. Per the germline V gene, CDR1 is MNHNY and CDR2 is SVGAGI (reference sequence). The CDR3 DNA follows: TGTGCCAGCAGTTACGACCGGGGGGATACGCAGTATTTT. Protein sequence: CASSYDRGDTQYF.

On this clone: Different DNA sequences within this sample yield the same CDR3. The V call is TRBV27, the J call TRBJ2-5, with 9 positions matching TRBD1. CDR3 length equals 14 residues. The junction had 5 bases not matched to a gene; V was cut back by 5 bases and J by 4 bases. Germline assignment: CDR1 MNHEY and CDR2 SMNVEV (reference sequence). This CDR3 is CASSPRTGAETQYF. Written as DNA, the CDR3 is TGTGCCAGCAGTCCTCGGACAGGGGCAGAGACCCAGTACTTC.

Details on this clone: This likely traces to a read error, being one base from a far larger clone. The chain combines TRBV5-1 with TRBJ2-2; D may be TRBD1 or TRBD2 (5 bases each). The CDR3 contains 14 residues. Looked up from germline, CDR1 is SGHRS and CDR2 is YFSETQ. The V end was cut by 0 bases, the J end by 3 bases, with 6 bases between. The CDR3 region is CASSLGGHTGELFF. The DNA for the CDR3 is TGCGCCAGCAGCTTGGGGGGACACACCGGGGAGCTGTTTTTT.

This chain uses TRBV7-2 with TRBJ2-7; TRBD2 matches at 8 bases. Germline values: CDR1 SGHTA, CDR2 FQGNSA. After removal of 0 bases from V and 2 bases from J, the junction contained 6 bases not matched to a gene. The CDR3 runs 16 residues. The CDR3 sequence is CASSLAQRGNTYEQYF. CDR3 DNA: TGTGCCAGCAGCTTAGCGCAGCGGGGGAACACCTACGAGCAGTACTTC. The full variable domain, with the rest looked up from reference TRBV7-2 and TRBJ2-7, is GAGVSQSPSNKVTEKGKDVELRCDPISGHTALYWYRQSLGQGLEFLIYFQGNSAPDKSGLPSDRFSAERTGGSVSTLTIQRTQQEDSAVYLCASSLAQRGNTYEQYFGPGTRLTVT.

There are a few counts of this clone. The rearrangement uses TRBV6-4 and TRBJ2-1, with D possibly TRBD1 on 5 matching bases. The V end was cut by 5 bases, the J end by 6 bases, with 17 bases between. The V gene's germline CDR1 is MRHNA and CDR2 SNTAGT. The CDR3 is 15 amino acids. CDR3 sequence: CASSPDSNPTNEQFF. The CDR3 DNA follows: TGTGCCAGCAGTCCCGACAGCAACCCCACCAATGAGCAGTTCTTC.

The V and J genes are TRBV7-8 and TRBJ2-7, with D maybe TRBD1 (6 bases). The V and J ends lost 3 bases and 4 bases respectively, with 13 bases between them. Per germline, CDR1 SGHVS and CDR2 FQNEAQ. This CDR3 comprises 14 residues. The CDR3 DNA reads TGTGCCAGCAGCTTTGGGGGCGAGGAGTACGAGCAGTACTTC. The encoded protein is CASSFGGEEYEQYF.

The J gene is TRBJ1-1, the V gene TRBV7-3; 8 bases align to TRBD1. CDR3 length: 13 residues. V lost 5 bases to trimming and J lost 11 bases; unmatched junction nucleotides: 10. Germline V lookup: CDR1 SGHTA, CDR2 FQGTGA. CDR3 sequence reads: CASSPNRGLGAFF. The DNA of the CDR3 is TGTGCCAGCAGCCCTAACAGGGGGTTGGGGGCTTTCTTT.

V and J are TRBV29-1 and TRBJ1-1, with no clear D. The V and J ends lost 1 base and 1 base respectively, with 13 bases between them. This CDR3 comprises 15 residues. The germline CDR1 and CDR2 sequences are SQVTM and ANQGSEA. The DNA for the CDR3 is TGCAGCGTTGAAGGACATCTCCTAACGAACACTGAAGCTTTCTTT. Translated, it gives CSVEGHLLTNTEAFF.

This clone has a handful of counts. DNA of the CDR3: TGTGCCAGCAACGCACAGGGTTTCGAGCAGTACTTC. It translates to CASNAQGFEQYF. This chain joins TRBV2 and TRBJ2-7; D possibly corresponds to TRBD1 (6 bases). Germline V gene sequence: CDR1 SNHLY, CDR2 FYNNEI. Trimming cost V 7 bases and J 6 bases, with 13 bases left between them. This CDR3 comprises 12 residues.

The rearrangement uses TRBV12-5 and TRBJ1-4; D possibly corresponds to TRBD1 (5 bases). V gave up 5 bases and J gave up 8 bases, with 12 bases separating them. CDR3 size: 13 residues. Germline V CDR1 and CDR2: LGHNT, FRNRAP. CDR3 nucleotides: TGTGCTAGTGGTCTCCGGGACCAAGAAAAACTGTTTTTT. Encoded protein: CASGLRDQEKLFF.

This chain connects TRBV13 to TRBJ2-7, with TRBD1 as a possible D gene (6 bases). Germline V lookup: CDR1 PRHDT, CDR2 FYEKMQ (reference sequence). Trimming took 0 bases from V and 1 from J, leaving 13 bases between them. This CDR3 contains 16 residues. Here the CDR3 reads CASSLGSGTISYEQYF. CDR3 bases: TGTGCCAGCAGCTTAGGGTCCGGGACAATATCCTACGAGCAGTACTTC.

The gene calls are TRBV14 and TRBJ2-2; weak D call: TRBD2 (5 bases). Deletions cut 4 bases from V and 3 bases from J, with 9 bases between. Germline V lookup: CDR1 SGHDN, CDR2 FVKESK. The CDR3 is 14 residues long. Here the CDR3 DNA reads TGTGCCAGCAGCCTCCTCGGGGACACCGGGGAGCTGTTTTTT. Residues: CASSLLGDTGELFF.

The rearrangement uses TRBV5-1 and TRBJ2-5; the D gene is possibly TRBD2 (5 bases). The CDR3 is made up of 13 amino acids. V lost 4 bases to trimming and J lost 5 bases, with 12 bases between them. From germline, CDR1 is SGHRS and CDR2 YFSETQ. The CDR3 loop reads CASSPLPGETQYF. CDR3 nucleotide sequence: TGCGCCAGCAGCCCTCTTCCGGGGGAGACCCAGTACTTC.

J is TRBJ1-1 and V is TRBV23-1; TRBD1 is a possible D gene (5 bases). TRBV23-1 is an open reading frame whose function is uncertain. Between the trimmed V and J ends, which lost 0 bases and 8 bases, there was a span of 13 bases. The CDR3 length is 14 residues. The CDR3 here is CASSQSWTREEAFF. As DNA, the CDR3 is TGCGCCAGCAGTCAATCTTGGACACGAGAAGAAGCTTTCTTT.

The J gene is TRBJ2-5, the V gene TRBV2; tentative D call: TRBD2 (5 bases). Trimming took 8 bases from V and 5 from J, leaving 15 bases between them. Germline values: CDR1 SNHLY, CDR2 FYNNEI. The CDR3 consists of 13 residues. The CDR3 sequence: CASRRQPGETQYF. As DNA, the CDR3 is TGTGCCAGCCGGCGGCAGCCGGGGGAGACCCAGTACTTC.

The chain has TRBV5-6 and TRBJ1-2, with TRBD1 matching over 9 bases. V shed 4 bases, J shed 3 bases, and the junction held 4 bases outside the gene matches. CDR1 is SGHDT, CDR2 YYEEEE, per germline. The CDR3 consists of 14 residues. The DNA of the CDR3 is TGTGCCAGCAGCGAAGGGGACAGGGACTATGGCTACACCTTC. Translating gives CASSEGDRDYGYTF.

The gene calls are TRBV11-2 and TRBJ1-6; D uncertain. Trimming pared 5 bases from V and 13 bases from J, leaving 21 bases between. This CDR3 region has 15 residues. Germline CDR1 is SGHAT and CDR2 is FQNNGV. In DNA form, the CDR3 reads TGTGCCAGCAGCATCAATTACATCACATTTCAGCCCCTCCACTTT. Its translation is CASSINYITFQPLHF. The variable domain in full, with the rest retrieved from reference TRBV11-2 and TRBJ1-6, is EAGVAQSPRYKIIEKRQSVAFWCNPISGHATLYWYQQILGQGPKLLIQFQNNGVVDDSQLPKDRFSAERLKGVDSTLKIQPAKLEDSAVYLCASSINYITFQPLHFGNGTRLTVT.

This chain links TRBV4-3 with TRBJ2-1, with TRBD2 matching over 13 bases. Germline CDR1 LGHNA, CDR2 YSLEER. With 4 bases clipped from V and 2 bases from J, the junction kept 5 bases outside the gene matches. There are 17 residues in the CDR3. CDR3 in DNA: TGCGCCAGCAGCCCTAGGACTAGCGGGGGCCCCTACAATGAGCAGTTCTTC. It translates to CASSPRTSGGPYNEQFF.

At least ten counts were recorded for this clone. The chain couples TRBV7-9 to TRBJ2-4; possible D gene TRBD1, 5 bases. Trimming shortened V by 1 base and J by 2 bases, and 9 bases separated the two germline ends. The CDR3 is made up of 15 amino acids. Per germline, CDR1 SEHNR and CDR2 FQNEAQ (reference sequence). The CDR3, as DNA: TGTGCCAGCAGCTTAGTAAGGGGTACCAAAAACATTCAGTACTTC. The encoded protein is CASSLVRGTKNIQYF.

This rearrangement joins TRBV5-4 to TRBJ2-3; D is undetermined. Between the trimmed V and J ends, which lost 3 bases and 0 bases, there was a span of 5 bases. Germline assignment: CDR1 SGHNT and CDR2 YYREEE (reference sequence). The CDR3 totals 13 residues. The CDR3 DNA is TGTGCCAGCAGCTGGGATAGCACAGATACGCAGTATTTT. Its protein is CASSWDSTDTQYF. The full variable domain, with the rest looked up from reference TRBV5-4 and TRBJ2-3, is ETGVTQSPTHLIKTRGQQVTLRCSSQSGHNTVSWYQQALGQGPQFIFQYYREEENGRGNFPPRFSGLQFPNYSSELNVNALELDDSALYLCASSWDSTDTQYFGPGTRLTVL.

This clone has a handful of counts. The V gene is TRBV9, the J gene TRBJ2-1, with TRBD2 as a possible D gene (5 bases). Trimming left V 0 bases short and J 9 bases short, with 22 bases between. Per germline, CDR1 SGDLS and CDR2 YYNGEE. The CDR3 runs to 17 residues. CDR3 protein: CASSVEFGLNLGGEQFF. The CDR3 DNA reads TGTGCCAGCAGCGTAGAGTTCGGACTCAACTTAGGTGGTGAGCAGTTCTTC.

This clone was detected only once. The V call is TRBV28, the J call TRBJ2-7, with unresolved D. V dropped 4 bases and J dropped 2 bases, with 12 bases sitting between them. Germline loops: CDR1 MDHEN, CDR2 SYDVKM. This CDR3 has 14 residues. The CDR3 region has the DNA TGTGCCAGCAGTTCCTGGAACCCTACCTACGAGCAGTACTTC. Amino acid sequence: CASSSWNPTYEQYF.

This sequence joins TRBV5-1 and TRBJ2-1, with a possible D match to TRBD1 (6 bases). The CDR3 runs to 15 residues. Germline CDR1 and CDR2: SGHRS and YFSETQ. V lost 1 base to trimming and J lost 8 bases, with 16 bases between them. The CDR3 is CASSLQQGRVDEQFF. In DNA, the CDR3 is TGCGCCAGCAGCTTGCAGCAGGGGCGGGTCGATGAGCAGTTCTTC.

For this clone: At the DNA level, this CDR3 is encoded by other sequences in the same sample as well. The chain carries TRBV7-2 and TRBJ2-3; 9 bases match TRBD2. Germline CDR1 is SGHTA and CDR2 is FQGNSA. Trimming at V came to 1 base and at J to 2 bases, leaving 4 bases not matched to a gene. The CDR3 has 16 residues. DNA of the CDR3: TGTGCCAGCAGCTTAGGGGCGGGAGGGTTCACAGATACGCAGTATTTT. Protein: CASSLGAGGFTDTQYF.

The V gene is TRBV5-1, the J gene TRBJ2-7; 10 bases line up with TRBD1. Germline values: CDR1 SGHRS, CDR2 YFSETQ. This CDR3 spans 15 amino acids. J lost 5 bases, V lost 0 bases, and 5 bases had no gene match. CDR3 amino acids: CASSLGATGGNEQYF. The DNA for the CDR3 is TGCGCCAGCAGCTTGGGGGCGACAGGGGGCAACGAGCAGTACTTC.